This entry lists 5 T cell receptor beta chains sequenced from one sample in a study of T cell repertoires in cytomegalovirus infection. MiXCR, run by TCRdb on the reads, gives a single entry per CDR3 protein. The sample holds around 100,000 distinct CDR3 sequences; 35% to 50% are singletons and the top ten take about 76%. Their specific antigens are unknown. The material was CD8+ T cells from cultured PBMCs, obtained from culture after CMV antigen stimulation. These TCRs come from a human donor in good health (CMV status not recorded). Some clones in this sample may be carry-over from other donors' samples.

This clonotype is classed as medium-sized (0.01 to 0.1%). The V and J genes are TRBV11-1 and TRBJ1-6; D is unresolved. This CDR3 contains 14 residues. Trimming cost V 7 bases and J 7 bases, with 14 bases left between them. Germline values: CDR1 SGHAT, CDR2 FQDESV (reference sequence). CDR3 sequence: CASTTLPENSPLHF. The CDR3 nucleotides are TGTGCCAGCACCACTTTACCTGAGAATTCACCCCTCCACTTT.

The chain carries TRBV5-3 and TRBJ2-5; 8 positions agree with TRBD1. TRBV5-3 has ORF status, its function being uncertain. The trim removed 7 bases at V and 5 bases at J, leaving 10 bases unmatched. The CDR3 is 14 residues long. The CDR3 DNA reads as TGTGCCAGAGATGGGACAGGCCTAGGGGAGACCCAGTACTTC. Translated: CARDGTGLGETQYF.

V usage is TRBV4-2 and J usage is TRBJ2-7; D not certain. This CDR3 comprises 12 residues. V was trimmed by 0 bases and J by 6 bases, leaving 6 bases between them. CDR1 LGHNA and CDR2 YNFKEQ come from the germline V gene. The CDR3 protein is CASSQDSGEQYF. The CDR3 DNA sequence: TGTGCCAGCAGCCAAGATTCCGGCGAGCAGTACTTC.

This clonotype was found a few times. The chain uses TRBV20-1 and TRBJ1-1; D is possibly TRBD1 (6 bases). The germline V and J ends were trimmed by 5 bases and 4 bases, with 8 bases remaining between them. Per the germline V gene, CDR1 is DFQATT and CDR2 is SNEGSKA (reference sequence). The CDR3 runs 11 residues. CDR3 loop: CSAPRGTEAFF. The CDR3 DNA sequence: TGCAGTGCTCCCAGGGGCACTGAAGCTTTCTTT.

V gene TRBV24-1 combines with J gene TRBJ2-1; TRBD2 matches at 10 bases. V was clipped by 1 base and J by 2 bases; unmatched bases: 4. The CDR3 length is 17 residues. CDR1 and CDR2 from the germline V gene are KGHDR and SFDVKD. The CDR3 region has the DNA TGTGCCACCAGTGATTTTGGGCTAGCGGGAGCCTACAATGAGCAGTTCTTC. It codes for CATSDFGLAGAYNEQFF.